These 3 T cell receptor beta chains were sequenced from one sample in a study of immune cell composition in non-small cell lung cancer (TCRdb year 2017). Normal lung samples were non-adjacent lung tissue taken as far from the tumour as possible, at least 3 cm away, from the same patient. Library construction relied on the immunoSEQ multiplex PCR assay. TCRdb obtained this table from immuneACCESS and retained in-frame rearrangements with V and J assigned. These tables miss some clones; where compared with another copy, unresolved V genes account for less than half of the shortfall, and the remainder is unexplained. In this sample the table shows approximately 6,000 clones, about 85% of which occur a single time. The top ten hold approximately 6.4% of the sample. Sequenced sample: non-adjacent lung tissue. The receptors derive from a human donor with non-small cell lung cancer.

The J gene is TRBJ2-1, the V gene TRBV5-1, with D perhaps matching TRBD2 (6 bases). CDR1 SGHRS and CDR2 YFSETQ come from the germline V gene. The CDR3 is made up of 14 amino acids. The V and J ends lost 0 bases and 4 bases respectively, with 8 bases between them. CDR3 loop: CASSLGGLYNEQFF. CDR3 in DNA: TGCGCCAGCAGCTTGGGGGGACTGTACAATGAGCAGTTCTTC.

In nucleotides, the CDR3 is TGTGCCAGCAGCCAAGCGTCCGGGAACACCGGGGAGCTGTTTTTT. This sequence encodes CASSQASGNTGELFF. The chain recombines TRBV14 with TRBJ2-2; the D is unclear. The length of the CDR3 is 15 residues. The germline gives CDR1 SGHDN, CDR2 FVKESK. Trimming took off 1 base at V and 1 base at J, with 7 bases between the two ends.

This sequence joins TRBV15 and TRBJ2-3; unclear D gene. The V end lost 4 bases, the J end lost 5 bases, and 10 bases lay between the germline ends. Germline CDR1 is LNHNV and CDR2 is YYDKDF (reference sequence). The CDR3 runs 13 residues. Here the CDR3 reads CATSIGSEDTQYF. CDR3 sequence (DNA): TGTGCCACCAGCATCGGGTCGGAAGATACGCAGTATTTT.